This TCR beta chain was sequenced in a study of monozygotic twins with inflammatory bowel disease. The study's findings and limits: Other individuals had fewer clonotypes in common with IBD patients than with healthy twins, especially with disease activity. Since immunosuppressive treatments differed, patient repertoires may have gained added variability.

Points on this clonotype: Its antigen is unknown.

There are 13 residues in the CDR3. Germline CDR1 DFQATT, CDR2 SNEGSKA (reference sequence). Template-switch reactions added UMIs with a 6-nucleotide sample barcode. Following a re-call of the 5' RACE reads, TCRdb has one entry per CDR3 protein and lacks DNA. This listing includes around 450,000 distinct CDR3 sequences. The sequencing sample was made of blood. The gene calls are TRBV20-1 and TRBJ2-1; TCRdb designates TRBD2, a call that cannot be tested without DNA. The TCR comes from a human donor with ulcerative colitis or Crohn's disease, or a healthy co-twin of an affected twin (not recorded which). The CDR3 reads CSAPGTSVNEQFF.